This T cell receptor beta chain was retrieved from a study of T cell responses to AZD1222 COVID-19 vaccine. For the study at large: The analysis combined second doses at about 4 or about 12 weeks.

Repertoires were generated with immunoSEQ multiplex PCR, while TCRdb's copy carries only in-frame clones and drops some. The sample lists 35,000 or so clones; less than 90% were seen once. General study findings and limits: Reportedly, nearly half of unique spike TCRs recognized epitopes outside B.1.351/B.1.1.7 mutations. Repertoire sampling occurred only after the peak T cell response. Most donors were white British and more were female, and clonal diversity was possibly underestimated.

This CDR3 contains 16 residues. The V gene lost 1 base and the J gene lost 3 bases, with 14 bases spanning the gap. Looked up from germline, CDR1 is MGHRA and CDR2 is YSYEKL. Remarks on this clone: Its antigen is currently unknown.

The chain uses TRBV4-1 and TRBJ2-3; D not certain. The TCR sequence derives from an adult in good health. This specimen was peripheral blood, taken on day 0 of AZD1222 vaccination. The CDR3 DNA reads as TGCGCCAGCAGCCAAGTATGGGCAACCCAGACAGATACGCAGTATTTT. Translated, it gives CASSQVWATQTDTQYF.